This is a list of T cell receptor beta chains from one sample in a study of cytomegalovirus exposure and HLA in healthy donors. Only in-frame clones appear in the TCRdb table, and some are missing; sequencing was by immunoSEQ multiplex PCR. The sample carries about 60,000 clones, roughly 70% recorded once. The sequenced material came from PBMCs. The receptors derive from a man aged 45-65 years in good health and CMV-seronegative. CDR3s include the opening cysteine and the closing phenylalanine or tryptophan. Size values are once, few and many counts, or a class for expanded clones, and some rows have none.

J gene | V gene | clone size | CDR3 protein
TRBJ2-7 | TRBV9 | NA | CASSIGVNEAYEQYF
TRBJ1-2 | TRBV13 | NA | CASSLGTGRGYTF
TRBJ1-2 | TRBV30 | NA | CAWTAGYGSGTF
TRBJ2-7 | TRBV7-9 | NA | CASSRDFDEQYF
TRBJ2-3 | TRBV14 | NA | CASSPPLGTPSPDTQYF
TRBJ2-7 | TRBV7-6 | NA | CASSARTGFTEQYF
TRBJ1-5 | TRBV30 | few | CAWSQGIPRNQPQHF
TRBJ1-1 | TRBV2 | medium-sized | CASVGQMNTEAFF
TRBJ2-2 | TRBV2 | NA | CASTFDRVLNTGELFF
TRBJ1-2 | TRBV27 | NA | CASSPSPGGYGYTF
TRBJ1-2 | TRBV27 | few | CASSWNRGGGYTF
TRBJ2-3 | TRBV7-9 | NA | CASSSERTGNPSTDTQYF
TRBJ2-7 | TRBV21-1 | few | CASRLGRLAGGLGEQYF
TRBJ1-4 | TRBV2 | NA | CACERLTTNEKLFF
TRBJ1-4 | TRBV6-1 | NA | CASSEQRGEKLFF
TRBJ1-1 | TRBV7-9 | NA | CSSSSTPGQGGTEAFF
TRBJ1-6 | TRBV9 | NA | CASSGGTANSPLHF
TRBJ2-3 | TRBV6-5 | NA | CASSLLQGSTDTQYF
TRBJ1-5 | TRBV6-5 | NA | CASRGDRGSNQPQHF
TRBJ1-1 | TRBV9 | NA | CASSVGGQGAPGTEAFF